These 23 T cell receptor beta chains came from one sample sequenced in a study of blood T cell repertoires in COVID-19. The method was immunoSEQ multiplex PCR; TCRdb's version includes in-frame clones alone and lacks a portion of them. The sample yields about 34,000 clones, 81% seen once. What was sequenced was peripheral blood. The source of these receptors is a man between 70 and 80 years old with COVID-19, enrolled during active disease.

As concerns this clone: Distinct nucleotide sequences in the sample also encode this CDR3. The V call is TRBV2, the J call TRBJ2-5; tentative D call: TRBD2 (5 bases). Germline V gene lookup returns CDR1 SNHLY and CDR2 FYNNEI. The V end was cut by 1 base, the J end by 5 bases, with 11 bases between. The length of the CDR3 is 14 residues. The CDR3: CASSEGLASETQYF. The CDR3 nucleotides read TGTGCCAGCAGTGAAGGGCTAGCCAGCGAGACCCAGTACTTC.

The V and J genes are TRBV10-3 and TRBJ2-7, with 14 bases identical to TRBD2. Germline CDR1 reads ENHRY; CDR2 reads SYGVKD. After removal of 1 base from V and 2 bases from J, the junction contained 16 bases not matched to a gene. The CDR3 contains 21 residues. CDR3 amino acids: CAISEYTGTSGRRGRTYEQYF. CDR3 in DNA: TGTGCCATCAGTGAGTATACCGGGACTAGCGGGAGACGTGGAAGAACCTACGAGCAGTACTTC.

This clone was picked up one time. This sequence joins TRBV5-6 and TRBJ2-1; tentative D call: TRBD2 (6 bases). Germline V gene lookup returns CDR1 SGHDT and CDR2 YYEEEE. This CDR3 has 14 amino acids. Trimming shortened V by 4 bases and J by 3 bases, and 11 bases separated the two germline ends. CDR3 DNA: TGTGCCAGCAGCGGGGGGACTTACTACAATGAGCAGTTCTTC. Protein: CASSGGTYYNEQFF.

The chain has TRBV3-1 (or the pseudogene TRBV3-2) and TRBJ1-2, with D maybe TRBD1 (5 bases). This CDR3 spans 16 amino acids. Trimming removed 1 base at V and 4 bases at J, with 16 bases between. Germline loops: CDR1 LGHDT, CDR2 YNNKEL (reference sequence). DNA of the CDR3: TGTGCCAGCAGCCAAGCTGGAGGGGCGCAGGGCTATGGCTACACCTTC. Amino acid sequence: CASSQAGGAQGYGYTF.

V gene TRBV27 combines with J gene TRBJ1-6; 11 bases align to TRBD1. This CDR3 is 15 amino acids long. The junction had 1 base not matched to a gene; V was cut back by 5 bases and J by 4 bases. Germline CDR1 is MNHEY and CDR2 is SMNVEV (reference sequence). The CDR3 here is CASSRDRGYNSPLHF. The CDR3, as DNA: TGTGCCAGCAGTCGGGACAGGGGGTATAATTCACCCCTCCACTTT.

The V and J genes are TRBV27 and TRBJ1-1; 9 positions match TRBD1. V was pared by 5 bases and J by 3 bases, with 7 bases of the junction left unmatched. The CDR3 sequence is 15 residues long. CDR1 and CDR2 from the germline V gene are MNHEY and SMNVEV (reference sequence). This chain's CDR3 is CASSERTGADTEAFF. CDR3 nucleotides: TGTGCCAGCAGTGAGAGGACAGGGGCGGACACTGAAGCTTTCTTT.

The V call is TRBV11-2, the J call TRBJ1-4; 11 nucleotides agree with TRBD1. Germline V lookup: CDR1 SGHAT, CDR2 FQNNGV. The junction had 8 bases not matched to a gene; V was cut back by 6 bases and J by 2 bases. The CDR3 runs to 17 residues. The CDR3 spells CASRSIRDRGTNEKLFF. DNA for the CDR3: TGTGCCAGCAGATCAATCCGGGACAGGGGGACTAATGAAAAACTGTTTTTT.

The chain combines TRBV27 with TRBJ2-5, with TRBD2 matching 7 bases. This CDR3 region has 16 residues. CDR1 MNHEY and CDR2 SMNVEV come from the germline V gene (reference sequence). The V and J ends lost 1 base and 6 bases, in that order; junction bases with no gene match: 11. The CDR3 DNA is TGTGCCAGCAGTTTATTGGCTAGCGGTGGGGAGAAGACCCAGTACTTC. Its protein is CASSLLASGGEKTQYF.

The chain has TRBV11-1 and TRBJ2-5; TRBD1 aligns across 7 bases. The germline V gene has CDR1 SGHAT and CDR2 FQDESV (reference sequence). Unmatched junction bases numbered 3, after V lost 2 bases and J lost 3 bases. The CDR3 contains 14 residues. CDR3 bases: TGTGCCAGCAGCTTAATACAGGGGAAAGAGACCCAGTACTTC. It yields the protein CASSLIQGKETQYF. Variable domain in full (rest from reference TRBV11-1 and TRBJ2-5): EAEVAQSPRYKITEKSQAVAFWCDPISGHATLYWYRQILGQGPELLVQFQDESVVDDSQLPKDRFSAERLKGVDSTLKIQPAELGDSAMYLCASSLIQGKETQYFGPGTRLLVL.

V gene TRBV28 combines with J gene TRBJ2-7; unclear D gene. The CDR3 is 15 amino acids. V was shortened by 4 bases and J by 0 bases, with 13 bases between the two germline ends. Germline loops: CDR1 MDHEN, CDR2 SYDVKM. The CDR3 DNA reads TGTGCCAGCAGTTCGCTGACTGAGACCTCCTACGAGCAGTACTTC. Translating it yields CASSSLTETSYEQYF. Combining the CDR3 with reference TRBV28 and TRBJ2-7 gives the whole variable domain DVKVTQSSRYLVKRTGEKVFLECVQDMDHENMFWYRQDPGLGLRLIYFSYDVKMKEKGDIPEGYSVSREKKERFSLILESASTNQTSMYLCASSSLTETSYEQYFGPGTRLTVT.

The gene calls are TRBV28 and TRBJ1-2; D is unclear. Deletions cut 4 bases from V and 2 bases from J, with 14 bases between. This CDR3 comprises 15 residues. Per the germline V gene, CDR1 is MDHEN and CDR2 is SYDVKM. CDR3 sequence reads: CASSSPGMENYGYTF. DNA for the CDR3: TGTGCCAGCAGTTCCCCGGGGATGGAAAACTATGGCTACACCTTC.

This sequence joins TRBV28 and TRBJ2-5; the match to TRBD1 covers 8 bases. This CDR3 has 14 residues. The V segment lost 5 bases and the J segment 2 bases; nucleotides outside the gene matches: 4. Germline V gene sequence: CDR1 MDHEN, CDR2 SYDVKM. In DNA, the CDR3 is TGTGCCAGCAGTGAAACAGGGGGGCAAGAGACCCAGTACTTC. Amino acids: CASSETGGQETQYF.

The chain combines TRBV7-9 with TRBJ1-5; no definite D call. The V gene lost 3 bases and the J gene lost 5 bases, with 8 bases spanning the gap. The CDR3 extends over 13 amino acids. Germline loops: CDR1 SEHNR, CDR2 FQNEAQ (reference sequence). For the CDR3, the DNA is TGTGCCAGCAGCTTTTCCGGGGATCAGCCCCAGCATTTT. As protein: CASSFSGDQPQHF.

The rearrangement links TRBV7-2 to TRBJ2-3, with a possible D match to TRBD2 (5 bases). Germline V gene sequence: CDR1 SGHTA, CDR2 FQGNSA. Between the trimmed V and J ends, which lost 0 bases and 6 bases, there was a span of 28 bases. The CDR3 contains 20 residues. Written as DNA, the CDR3 is TGTGCCAGCAGCTTAGCGCTGTCGGGGTGGGCCGGCTGGTTCATTGATACGCAGTATTTT. As protein: CASSLALSGWAGWFIDTQYF.

This clone appeared once. The V gene is TRBV6-6, the J gene TRBJ2-6; TRBD2 is a possible D gene (6 bases). This CDR3 comprises 17 residues. The V end was cut by 5 bases, the J end by 2 bases, with 16 bases between. Germline V gene data show CDR1 as MNHNY and CDR2 as SVGAGI (reference sequence). CDR3 region: CASSPSGREAGANVLTF. In DNA, the CDR3 is TGTGCCAGCAGTCCTTCCGGCAGGGAGGCTGGGGCCAACGTCCTGACTTTC.

The genes are TRBV28 and TRBJ2-7; no definite D call. Germline V CDR1 and CDR2: MDHEN, SYDVKM. The CDR3 is made up of 13 amino acids. Trimming took off 3 bases at V and 3 bases at J, with 9 bases between the two ends. The CDR3 coding sequence is TGTGCCAGCAGTTTCGCACAGCACTACGAGCAGTACTTC. Protein sequence: CASSFAQHYEQYF.

A few counts support this clone. This chain joins TRBV6-5 and TRBJ2-1; TRBD1 matches at 7 bases. The germline gives CDR1 MNHEY, CDR2 SVGAGI. Trimming cost V 2 bases and J 3 bases; bases outside gene matches: 4. The CDR3 runs to 15 residues. CDR3 in amino acids: CASSYLGQDYNEQFF. The CDR3 nucleotides read TGTGCCAGCAGTTACCTAGGACAGGACTACAATGAGCAGTTCTTC.

CDR3 bases: TGTGCCAGTAGTCTCCGGGGGACGGCCGGAAACACCATATATTTT. Its translation: CASSLRGTAGNTIYF. V usage is TRBV19 and J usage is TRBJ1-3; possible D gene TRBD1, 5 bases. The CDR3 has 15 residues. Trimming took off 5 bases at V and 4 bases at J, with 15 bases between the two ends. In germline, CDR1 is LNHDA, CDR2 SQIVND (reference sequence). Looking up the rest from reference TRBV19 and TRBJ1-3 gives the full variable domain: DGGITQSPKYLFRKEGQNVTLSCEQNLNHDAMYWYRQDPGQGLRLIYYSQIVNDFQKGDIAEGYSVSREKKESFPLTVTSAQKNPTAFYLCASSLRGTAGNTIYFGEGSWLTVV.

This clone was seen only once. J is TRBJ2-7 and V is TRBV18, with 8 positions matching TRBD1. CDR1 is KGHSH and CDR2 is LQKENI in the germline V gene. The V segment lost 2 bases and the J segment 6 bases; nucleotides outside the gene matches: 6. The CDR3 length is 14 residues. CDR3 sequence (DNA): TGTGCCAGCTCACCAACGGACAGGGTAGTCGAGCAGTACTTC. Translated, it gives CASSPTDRVVEQYF.

This clone was seen more than once but under ten times. The chain carries TRBV11-1 and TRBJ1-2; no reliable D call. The V gene's germline CDR1 is SGHAT and CDR2 FQDESV (reference sequence). Trimming pared 1 base from V and 8 bases from J, leaving 14 bases between. The CDR3 extends over 14 amino acids. The CDR3 protein is CASSLEPFSVGYTF. The CDR3 DNA follows: TGTGCCAGCAGCTTAGAGCCTTTTTCGGTGGGCTACACCTTC. Filled out from reference TRBV11-1 and TRBJ1-2, the complete variable domain reads EAEVAQSPRYKITEKSQAVAFWCDPISGHATLYWYRQILGQGPELLVQFQDESVVDDSQLPKDRFSAERLKGVDSTLKIQPAELGDSAMYLCASSLEPFSVGYTFGSGTRLTVV.

This chain joins TRBV28 and TRBJ2-3, with 11 bases aligning to TRBD2. From germline, CDR1 is MDHEN and CDR2 SYDVKM. Trimming took 6 bases from V and 4 from J; bases not matched to a gene: 9. The CDR3 loop spans 16 amino acids. Here the CDR3 DNA reads TGTGCCAGCAGCTCAGCCCCTAGCGGGAGGCCAGATACGCAGTATTTT. Protein: CASSSAPSGRPDTQYF.

The chain uses TRBV6-5 and TRBJ1-1; D uncertain. From germline, CDR1 is MNHEY and CDR2 SVGAGI. Trimming removed 6 bases from V and 0 bases from J, with 14 bases in between. CDR3 length: 15 residues. The CDR3 nucleotides are TGTGCCAGCAGCCAGAGAGGGCCCATGAACACTGAAGCTTTCTTT. This translates into CASSQRGPMNTEAFF.

The J gene is TRBJ2-1, the V gene TRBV11-2, with TRBD2 identical over 10 bases. The germline gives CDR1 SGHAT, CDR2 FQNNGV. The J segment lost 2 bases and the V segment lost 4 bases, leaving 2 bases of the junction unmatched. The CDR3 spans 15 residues. CDR3 sequence reads: CASSYTSGTYNEQFF. The CDR3, as DNA: TGTGCCAGCAGCTACACTAGCGGGACCTACAATGAGCAGTTCTTC.